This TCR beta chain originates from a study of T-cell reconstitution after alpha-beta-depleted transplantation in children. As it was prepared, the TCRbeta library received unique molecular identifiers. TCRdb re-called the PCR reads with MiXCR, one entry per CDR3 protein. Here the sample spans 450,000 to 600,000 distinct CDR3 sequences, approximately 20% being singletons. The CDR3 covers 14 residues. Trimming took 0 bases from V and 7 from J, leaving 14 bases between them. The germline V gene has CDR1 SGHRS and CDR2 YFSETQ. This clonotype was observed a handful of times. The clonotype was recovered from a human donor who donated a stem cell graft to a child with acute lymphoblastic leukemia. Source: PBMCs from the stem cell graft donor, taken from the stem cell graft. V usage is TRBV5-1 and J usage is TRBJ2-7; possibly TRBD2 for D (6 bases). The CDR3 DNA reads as TGCGCCAGCAGCTTGGCCCGCGGGGCTCGGGAGCAGTACTTC. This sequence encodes CASSLARGAREQYF.